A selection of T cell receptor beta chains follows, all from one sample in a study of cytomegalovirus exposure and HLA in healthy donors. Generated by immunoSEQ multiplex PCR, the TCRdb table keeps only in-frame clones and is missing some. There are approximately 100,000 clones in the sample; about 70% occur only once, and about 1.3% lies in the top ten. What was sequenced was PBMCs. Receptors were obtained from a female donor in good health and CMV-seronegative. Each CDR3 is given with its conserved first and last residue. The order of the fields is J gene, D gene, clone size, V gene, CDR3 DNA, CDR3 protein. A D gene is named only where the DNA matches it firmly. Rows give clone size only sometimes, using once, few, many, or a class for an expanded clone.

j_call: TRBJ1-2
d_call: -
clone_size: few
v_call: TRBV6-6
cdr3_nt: TGTGCCAGCAGTTACCGGGGGGGCAGGGCGGACTATGGCTACACCTTC
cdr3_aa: CASSYRGGRADYGYTF

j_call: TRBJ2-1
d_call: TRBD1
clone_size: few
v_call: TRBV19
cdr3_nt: TGTGCCAGTAGTACCGGGGACAGCTCCTACAATGAGCAGTTCTTC
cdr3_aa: CASSTGDSSYNEQFF

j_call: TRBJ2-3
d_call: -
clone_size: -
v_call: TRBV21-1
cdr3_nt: TGTGCCAGCCCAGGGGGGCCGGCCAGCACAGATACGCAGTATTTT
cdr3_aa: CASPGGPASTDTQYF

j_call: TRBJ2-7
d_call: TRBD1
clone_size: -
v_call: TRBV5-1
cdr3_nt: TGCGCCAGCAGCGACGGGACAGGGGGGATTTTGTACGAGCAGTACTTC
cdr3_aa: CASSDGTGGILYEQYF

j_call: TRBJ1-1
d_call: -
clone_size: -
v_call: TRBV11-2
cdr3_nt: TGTGCCAGCAGCCCTATCCGCCAGGGTGAAGCTTTCTTT
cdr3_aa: CASSPIRQGEAFF

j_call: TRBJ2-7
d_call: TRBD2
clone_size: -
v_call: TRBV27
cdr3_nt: TGTGCCAGCAAAGGGATTAGCGGGGTAAACTACGAGCAGTACTTC
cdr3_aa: CASKGISGVNYEQYF

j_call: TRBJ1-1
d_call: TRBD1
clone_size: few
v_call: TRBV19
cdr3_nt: TGTGCCAGTAGCAGCCCGACAGGGGTTAACACTGAAGCTTTCTTT
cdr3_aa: CASSSPTGVNTEAFF

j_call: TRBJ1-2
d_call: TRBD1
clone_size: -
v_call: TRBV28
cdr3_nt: TGTGCCAGCACCGACAGGGGCCGGGGCTACACCTTC
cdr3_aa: CASTDRGRGYTF

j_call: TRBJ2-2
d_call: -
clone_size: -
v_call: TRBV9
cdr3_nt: TGTGCCAGCAGCGTAGGGACGGGGTCGAACACCGGGGAGCTGTTTTTT
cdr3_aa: CASSVGTGSNTGELFF

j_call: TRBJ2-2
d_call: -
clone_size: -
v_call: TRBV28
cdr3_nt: TGTGCCAGCAGTTTCGACAGTGGGGAGCTGTTTTTT
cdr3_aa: CASSFDSGELFF

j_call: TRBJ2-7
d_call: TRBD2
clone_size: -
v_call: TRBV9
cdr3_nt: TGTGCCAGCAGCTTTGGACTAGCGGCGTACGAGCAGTACTTC
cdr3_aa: CASSFGLAAYEQYF

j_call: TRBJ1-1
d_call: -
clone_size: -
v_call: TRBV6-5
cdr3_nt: TGTGCCAGCGCCAGGGGTCGTCCCGAGGAAGCTTTCTTT
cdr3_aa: CASARGRPEEAFF

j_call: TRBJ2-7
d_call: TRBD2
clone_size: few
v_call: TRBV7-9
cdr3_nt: TGTGCCAGCAGTGCGGGAGCAACCTACGAGCAGTACTTC
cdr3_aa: CASSAGATYEQYF

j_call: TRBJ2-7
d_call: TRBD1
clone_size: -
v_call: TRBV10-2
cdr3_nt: TGCGCCAGCAGAGCCGGGACAGGGGGTTCCAAGGGCTACGAGCAGTACTTC
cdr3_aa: CASRAGTGGSKGYEQYF

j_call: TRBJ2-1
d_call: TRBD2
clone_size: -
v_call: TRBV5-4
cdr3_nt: TGTGCCAGCAGCTTGGGGCTAGCGGGGGGGGCAACCTACAATGAGCAGTTCTTC
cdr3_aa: CASSLGLAGGATYNEQFF

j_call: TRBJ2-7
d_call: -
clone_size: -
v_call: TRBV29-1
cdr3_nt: TGCAGCGTTGAAGATCACAACTCCTACGAGCAGTACTTC
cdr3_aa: CSVEDHNSYEQYF

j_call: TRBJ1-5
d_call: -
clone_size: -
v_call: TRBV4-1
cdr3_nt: TGCGCCAGCAGCCAAGTTGAGGTTTGGGGCAATCAGCCCCAGCATTTT
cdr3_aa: CASSQVEVWGNQPQHF